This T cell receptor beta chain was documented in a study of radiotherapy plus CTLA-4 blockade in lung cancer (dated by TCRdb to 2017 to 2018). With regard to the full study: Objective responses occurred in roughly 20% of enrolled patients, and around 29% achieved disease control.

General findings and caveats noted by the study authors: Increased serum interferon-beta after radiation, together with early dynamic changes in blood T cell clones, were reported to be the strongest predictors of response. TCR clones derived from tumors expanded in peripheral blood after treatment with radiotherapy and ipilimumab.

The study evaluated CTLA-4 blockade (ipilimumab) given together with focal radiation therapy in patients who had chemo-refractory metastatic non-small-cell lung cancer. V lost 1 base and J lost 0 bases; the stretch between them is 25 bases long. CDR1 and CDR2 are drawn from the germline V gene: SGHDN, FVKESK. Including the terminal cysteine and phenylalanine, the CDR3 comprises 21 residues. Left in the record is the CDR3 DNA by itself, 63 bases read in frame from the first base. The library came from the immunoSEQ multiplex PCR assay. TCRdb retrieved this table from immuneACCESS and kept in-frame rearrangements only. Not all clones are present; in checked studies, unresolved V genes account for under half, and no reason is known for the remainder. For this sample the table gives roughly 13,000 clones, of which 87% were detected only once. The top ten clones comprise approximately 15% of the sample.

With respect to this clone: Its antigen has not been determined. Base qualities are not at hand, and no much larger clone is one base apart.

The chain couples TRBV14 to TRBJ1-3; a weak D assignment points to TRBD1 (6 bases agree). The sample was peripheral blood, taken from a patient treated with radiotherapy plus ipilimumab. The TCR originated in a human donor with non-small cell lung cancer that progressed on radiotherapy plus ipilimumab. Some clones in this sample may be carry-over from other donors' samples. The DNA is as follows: TGTGCCAGCAGCCAAGTTTCGGGCTCTCAGGGGCGCTTAATCTCTGGAAACACCATATATTTT. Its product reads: CASSQVSGSQGRLISGNTIYF.